This is a list of T cell receptor beta chains from one sample in a study of blood T cell repertoires in COVID-19. This table comes from immunoSEQ multiplex PCR, and its TCRdb copy is limited to in-frame clones, with some not included. The repertoire has approximately 160,000 clones, under 90% of them found once; the top ten carry approximately 8.4%. Sequencing was done on a sample of PBMCs or T cells enriched from blood (not recorded which). These receptors came from a woman in her forties or fifties who had recovered from COVID-19. Both conserved end residues are part of each CDR3. Each record gives: J gene, clone size, D gene, V gene, CDR3 DNA, CDR3 protein. A D gene is named only where the DNA matches it firmly. Clone size is shown for a subset of rows, as once, few, many or a class of expanded clone.

TRBJ2-7 | . | TRBD2 | TRBV9 | TGTGCCAGCAGCGTAGAAGCGGGGGGCTACGAGCAGTACTTC | CASSVEAGGYEQYF
TRBJ1-3 | . | TRBD1 | TRBV6-5 | TGTGCCAGCACCCCGGACAGGGGCCGAAACACCATATATTTT | CASTPDRGRNTIYF
TRBJ2-5 | . | TRBD1 | TRBV4-3 | TGCGCCAGCAGCCGAATTGGGACAGGTGGGGAGACCCAGTACTTC | CASSRIGTGGETQYF
TRBJ1-1 | . | TRBD1 | TRBV6-5 | TGTGCCACCCGACAGGGGCCGAACACTGAAGCTTTCTTT | CATRQGPNTEAFF
TRBJ2-7 | . | . | TRBV6-2/TRBV6-3 | TGTGCCAGCAGCATCCGGGACACCTCCTACGAGCAGTACTTC | CASSIRDTSYEQYF
TRBJ2-2 | . | . | TRBV5-1 | TGCGCCAGCTCCGACACCACGAACACCGGGGAGCTGTTTTTT | CASSDTTNTGELFF
TRBJ1-5 | . | . | TRBV3-1/TRBV3-2 | TGTGCCAGCAGCCCGGGAGGGGGCAATCAGCCCCAGCATTTT | CASSPGGGNQPQHF
TRBJ2-5 | . | . | TRBV7-2 | TGTGCCAGCAGCTTGAGTATTACGGAGACCCAGTACTTC | CASSLSITETQYF
TRBJ2-7 | few | TRBD2 | TRBV5-4 | TGTGCCAGCAGCCCGGTCGGTCGGGCGGGAGACGAGCAGTACTTC | CASSPVGRAGDEQYF
TRBJ1-6 | once | TRBD1 | TRBV7-2 | TGTGCCAGCAGCCCGGGACAGGGGTTATGGTCACCCCTCCACTTT | CASSPGQGLWSPLHF
TRBJ1-3 | . | TRBD1 | TRBV19 | TGTGCCAGTAGACCCGGACAGGGGTCAGGAAACACCATATATTTT | CASRPGQGSGNTIYF
TRBJ1-2 | . | . | TRBV7-2 | TGTGCCAGCAGCTTACTCATAACAGGGTTGTCTGGCTACACCTTC | CASSLLITGLSGYTF
TRBJ1-1 | . | . | TRBV7-3 | TGTGCCAGCAGCTTAACTAGGACCTCAGGGGAGGCTTTCTTT | CASSLTRTSGEAFF
TRBJ1-1 | . | . | TRBV5-5 | TGTGCCAGCAGCTTGGGGGTTGACAGGAGTTGGACTGAAGCTTTCTTT | CASSLGVDRSWTEAFF
TRBJ2-1 | once | . | TRBV4-1 | TGCGCCAGCAGCCAAGGTCGGCTAGCGACGTACAATGAGCAGTTCTTC | CASSQGRLATYNEQFF
TRBJ1-2 | few | . | TRBV13 | TGTGCCAGCAGCTCGACAGCCACTTATGGCTACACCTTC | CASSSTATYGYTF
TRBJ1-2 | . | . | TRBV29-1 | TGCAGCGTTGTGGGGGCCCTCGGGGCTAACTATGGCTACACCTTC | CSVVGALGANYGYTF
TRBJ2-5 | . | . | TRBV6-2/TRBV6-3 | TGTGCCAGCAGTTACCCCTCGCTAGTACAAGAGACCCAGTACTTC | CASSYPSLVQETQYF
TRBJ2-3 | . | TRBD2 | TRBV7-2 | TGTGCCAGCAGCTTCGGCCAGCGGGGGCCCACAGATACGCAGTATTTT | CASSFGQRGPTDTQYF
TRBJ1-1 | . | TRBD1 | TRBV3-1/TRBV3-2 | TGTGCCAGCAGCCCAAGGACAGGGGGCACTGAAGCTTTCTTT | CASSPRTGGTEAFF
TRBJ1-2 | . | . | TRBV2 | TGTGCCAGCAGGGACGGGAGGGGAGCTAACTATGGCTACACCTTC | CASRDGRGANYGYTF
TRBJ2-7 | . | TRBD1 | TRBV7-9 | TGTGCCAGCAGCGTGACAGGGGTACTCTACGAGCAGTACTTC | CASSVTGVLYEQYF
TRBJ2-2 | once | . | TRBV6-1 | TGTGCCAGCAGTGACCGAGGGGGTGGTGGCACCGGGGAGCTGTTTTTT | CASSDRGGGGTGELFF
TRBJ1-2 | . | . | TRBV7-2 | TGTGCCAGCAGCTTGACCCTAGGGGATGGCTACACCTTC | CASSLTLGDGYTF
TRBJ2-3 | . | TRBD1 | TRBV7-8 | TGTGCCAGCAGCTTCCGGGACAGGATCACAGATACGCAGTATTTT | CASSFRDRITDTQYF
TRBJ1-1 | . | TRBD1 | TRBV7-9 | TGTGCCAGCAGGCCCGGGACAGGGGGCCACACTGAAGCTTTCTTT | CASRPGTGGHTEAFF
TRBJ2-4 | . | . | TRBV19 | TGTGCCAGTAGCTCCCATGGGGGCAGGCAAGCAAACATTCAGTACTTC | CASSSHGGRQANIQYF
TRBJ1-2 | . | TRBD1 | TRBV5-1 | TGCGCCAGCAGCCCAACCGGGACAGATGGCTACACCTTC | CASSPTGTDGYTF
TRBJ1-5 | . | . | TRBV15 | TGTGCCACCAGCAGAGATCTGGGCAAAAATCAGCCCCAGCATTTT | CATSRDLGKNQPQHF
TRBJ1-2 | . | . | TRBV6-2/TRBV6-3 | TGTGCCAGCAGTTACCCGACAGATAACTATGGCTACACCTTC | CASSYPTDNYGYTF
TRBJ1-3 | . | . | TRBV2 | TGTGCCAGCAGTGAACGGGTCGGAAACACCATATATTTT | CASSERVGNTIYF
TRBJ2-7 | . | TRBD1 | TRBV5-4 | TGTGCCAGCAGCGCCGGACAGGAGCCCTACGAGCAGTACTTC | CASSAGQEPYEQYF
TRBJ1-3 | . | . | TRBV18 | TGTGCCAGCTCACCACTTACAGCTCCCCAGGCTGGAAACACCATATATTTT | CASSPLTAPQAGNTIYF
TRBJ2-1 | . | TRBD2 | TRBV27 | TGTGCCAGCAAGGGATTAGCGGGAGTGTGGAGGGATGAGCAGTTCTTC | CASKGLAGVWRDEQFF